This T cell receptor (beta chain) was obtained from a study of blood T cell repertoires in COVID-19. Turning to the study itself: Samples of COVID-19 (acute and convalescent) were obtained from the United States, Italy and Spain. In each case, the material was cDNA or gDNA derived from T cells, B-cell-depleted T cells, or PBMCs.

This clone was seen a few times. Authors' methods: Scientists estimated how many nucleated cells there were by amplifying reference gene primers. The method was immunoSEQ multiplex PCR; TCRdb's version includes in-frame clones alone and lacks a portion of them. V and J calls and clone size are given by that table; D and trimming were obtained from the DNA. Of just over 45,000 clones listed, around 87% are singletons. CDR1 MNHEY and CDR2 SMNVEV come from the germline V gene (reference sequence). V was clipped by 3 bases and J by 0 bases, with 10 bases between them. This CDR3 contains 15 residues. The rearrangement joins TRBV27 to TRBJ2-3; D is possibly TRBD2 (5 bases). The sample was peripheral blood. This receptor was identified in a human donor in a cohort sampled during active COVID-19. CDR3 region: CASSFRGPSTDTQYF. CDR3 sequence (DNA): TGTGCCAGCAGTTTTCGAGGGCCCAGCACAGATACGCAGTATTTT.